A selection of T cell receptor beta chains follows, all from one sample in a study of PD-L1 blockade in urothelial cancer. TCRdb's copy holds only in-frame clones and misses some; the assay was immunoSEQ multiplex PCR. The table records more than 85,000 clones, around nine tenths of them present only once. This specimen consisted of PBMCs, obtained around atezolizumab (anti-PD-L1) treatment. These receptors came from a man aged 60 to 69 with urothelial cancer. CDR3s include the opening cysteine and the closing phenylalanine or tryptophan.

>TRBV18
CASSPGQEETQYF
>TRBV30
CAWREGVLSTNEKLFF
>TRBV5-6
CASSLRTSGGAYTQYF
>TRBV27
CASSIYRESYEQYF
>TRBV9
CASSVGGQGAVEQYF
>TRBV28
CASSSAGASYPDNEQFF
>TRBV6-5
CASSPGYTGELFF
>TRBV25-1
CAVGRDDSYEQYF
>TRBV7-7
CASSLVAGADTGELFF
>TRBV10-3
CAMGQGHGYTF
>TRBV5-4
CASSSSSSGNTIYF
>TRBV14
CASSQDLEGGPSDTQYF
>TRBV7-9
CASSLWDTQETQYF
>TRBV14
CASRQTGAANEKLFF
>TRBV28
CASITGRSYEQYF
>TRBV9
CASSVVLDRDLSNQPQHF
>TRBV29-1
CSFAYSSDREAFF
>TRBV5-1
CASSFQGRDAFF
>TRBV5-8
CASLPPHRFTDTQYF
>TRBV13
CASSFRGTGANVLTF
>TRBV29-1
CSVEDRGYGYTF
>TRBV15
CATSRKSGVSEQYF
>TRBV5-5
CASNLPGFSGNTIYF
>TRBV7-2
CASSFEASYEQYF
>TRBV27
CASSLSPDRAVREQFF
>TRBV4-1
CASSTGVLSYEQYF
>TRBV6-6
CASSLSSAGGKEQYF
>TRBV14
CASSQGRETEAFF
>TRBV7-2
CASSFGLAGAQETQYF
>TRBV28
CASSYRGRQPQHF
>TRBV5-1
CASSLGDRGNYGYTF
>TRBV4-3
CASSQWLQGGNTEAFF
>TRBV5-1
CASSLATNEKLFF
>TRBV9
CASSVGGGSEQFF
>TRBV7-2
CASSPQGYGNTGELFF
>TRBV5-1
CASSFRKMGGNEQFF
>TRBV7-2
CASSLTGDDSPLHF
>TRBV19
CASMEDRGYNEQFF
>TRBV6-5
CASSLAGGGYEQYF
>TRBV7-9
CASSLTVTTDSSGANVLTF
>TRBV7-3
CASSAGTGRAYGYTF
>TRBV28
CASIPGTGRRGGYTF
>TRBV4-1
CASSHGTSTGTYEQYF
>TRBV7-6
CASSVSEGNTGELFF
>TRBV4-1
CASSQAGRGGNTEAFF
>TRBV6-1
CASSEVETGFYEQYF
>TRBV10-3
CAVRGEAVPKQYF
>TRBV19
CASNGQGTDTQYF
>TRBV4-2
CASSQAGEPGANVLTF
>TRBV28
CASRSSTGELFF
>TRBV5-1
CASTFRGQLDEKLFF
>TRBV7-9
CASSLGLADQETQYF
>TRBV29-1
CSVGDFSYEQYF